A single sample is the source of the 30 T cell receptor beta chains below, sequenced in a study of blood T cell repertoires in COVID-19 (dated by TCRdb to about 2020). Receptor amplification or capture employed the immunoSEQ multiplex PCR assay. TCRdb retrieved this table from immuneACCESS and kept in-frame rearrangements only. Not all clones are present; in checked studies, unresolved V genes account for under half, and no reason is known for the remainder. The sample contains 350,000 to 400,000 clones, approximately 90% of them found a single time. The biggest ten clones account for more than 0.95% of the sample. Sequencing input: PBMCs or T cells enriched from blood (not recorded which). All receptors come from a woman aged 18 to 35 who had recovered from COVID-19.

The rearrangement links TRBV5-1 to TRBJ1-2; 7 positions match TRBD1. Unmatched junction bases numbered 15, after V lost 4 bases and J lost 6 bases. CDR3 length: 16 residues. Germline V gene lookup returns CDR1 SGHRS and CDR2 YFSETQ. The CDR3 DNA is TGCGCCAGCAGCGTTTTTGGACAGGAGGACTTTGATGGCTACACCTTC. This codes for CASSVFGQEDFDGYTF.

This clone was found once. For the CDR3, the DNA is TGTGCCAGCAGTGTACAGACGTACGAGCAGTACTTC. Protein sequence: CASSVQTYEQYF. The rearrangement uses TRBV2 and TRBJ2-7; no definite D call. V lost 4 bases to trimming and J lost 4 bases, with 8 bases between them. CDR3 length equals 12 residues. The germline gives CDR1 SNHLY, CDR2 FYNNEI.

V and J are TRBV3-1 (or the pseudogene TRBV3-2) and TRBJ1-5; D call uncertain. CDR3 length equals 15 residues. The ends were cut back, 0 bases at V and 3 bases at J, with 9 bases in the middle. From germline, CDR1 is LGHDT and CDR2 YNNKEL (reference sequence). The CDR3 DNA follows: TGTGCCAGCAGCCAAGAAAGCCGGGTCAATCAGCCCCAGCATTTT. Translated: CASSQESRVNQPQHF.

The chain recombines TRBV29-1 with TRBJ2-7; D possibly corresponds to TRBD1 (5 bases). CDR3 length equals 13 residues. Per the germline V gene, CDR1 is SQVTM and CDR2 is ANQGSEA. V was pared by 3 bases and J by 2 bases, with 11 bases between. In DNA form, the CDR3 reads TGCAGCGTTGAGCCCCAGGGCACCTACGAGCAGTACTTC. It is translated as CSVEPQGTYEQYF.

The chain is built from TRBV11-2 and TRBJ2-1; TRBD2 agrees at 10 bases. CDR1 is SGHAT and CDR2 is FQNNGV in the germline V gene. The V gene end was trimmed by 3 bases and the J gene end by 0 bases; junction bases not matched to a gene: 5. This CDR3 comprises 17 residues. Written as DNA, the CDR3 is TGTGCCAGCAGCTTTAGCGGGGGGCTAAGCTCCTACAATGAGCAGTTCTTC. Translated, it gives CASSFSGGLSSYNEQFF. Combining the CDR3 with reference TRBV11-2 and TRBJ2-1 gives the whole variable domain EAGVAQSPRYKIIEKRQSVAFWCNPISGHATLYWYQQILGQGPKLLIQFQNNGVVDDSQLPKDRFSAERLKGVDSTLKIQPAKLEDSAVYLCASSFSGGLSSYNEQFFGPGTRLTVL.

V gene TRBV9 combines with J gene TRBJ2-5; a weak D match, TRBD1 (5 bases). V was cut by 0 bases and J by 9 bases, with 12 bases left in between. Germline loops: CDR1 SGDLS, CDR2 YYNGEE. The CDR3 consists of 13 residues. The CDR3 is CASSVDGAIAQYF. The CDR3 DNA follows: TGTGCCAGCAGCGTAGATGGGGCAATCGCCCAGTACTTC.

The chain recombines TRBV9 with TRBJ1-6; 11 bases line up with TRBD1. Looked up from germline, CDR1 is SGDLS and CDR2 is YYNGEE. V shed 3 bases, J shed 10 bases, and the junction held 6 bases outside the gene matches. The CDR3 contains 15 residues. The DNA for the CDR3 is TGTGCCAGCAGCGAGAGGGGACAGGGGGGATCACCCCTCCACTTT. It codes for CASSERGQGGSPLHF.

The chain is built from TRBV5-1 and TRBJ2-7, with 9 bases identical to TRBD1. The CDR3 is 14 residues long. Germline loops: CDR1 SGHRS, CDR2 YFSETQ. Trimming cost V 7 bases and J 4 bases; bases outside gene matches: 9. The CDR3 coding sequence is TGCGCCAGCGAATCGGGGACAGGGATGTACGAGCAGTACTTC. Translation gives CASESGTGMYEQYF. The full variable domain, rest sourced from reference TRBV5-1 and TRBJ2-7, is KAGVTQTPRYLIKTRGQQVTLSCSPISGHRSVSWYQQTPGQGLQFLFEYFSETQRNKGNFPGRFSGRQFSNSRSEMNVSTLELGDSALYLCASESGTGMYEQYFGPGTRLTVT.

The sample holds one count of this clone. V gene TRBV6-5 combines with J gene TRBJ2-1; 7 nucleotides match TRBD1. This CDR3 spans 14 amino acids. The ends lost 6 bases at V and 10 bases at J; junction bases unmatched: 12. Germline assignment: CDR1 MNHEY and CDR2 SVGAGI. The DNA of the CDR3 is TGTGCCAGCAGGCACAATGACAGGACAGGAGAGCAGTTCTTC. Encoded protein: CASRHNDRTGEQFF.

This clone was seen more than once but under ten times. The chain combines TRBV18 with TRBJ1-2; D is perhaps TRBD1 (5 bases). Looked up from germline, CDR1 is KGHSH and CDR2 is LQKENI. The CDR3 length is 14 residues. With 0 bases removed from V and 5 bases from J, the gap between germline ends came to 10 bases. CDR3 residues: CASSPPGTWYGYTF. The CDR3 DNA reads TGTGCCAGCTCACCACCCGGGACTTGGTATGGCTACACCTTC.

The chain joins TRBV28 to TRBJ1-2; D remains ambiguous. V was shortened by 3 bases and J by 8 bases, with 13 bases between the two germline ends. The CDR3 loop spans 13 amino acids. CDR1 is MDHEN, CDR2 SYDVKM, per germline. The CDR3 DNA reads as TGTGCCAGCAGTTTCACAGAACGTCGGGGCTACACCTTC. It specifies CASSFTERRGYTF.

The rearrangement uses TRBV3-1 (or the pseudogene TRBV3-2) and TRBJ2-3; TRBD1 might be the D (5 bases). The germline V gene encodes CDR1 LGHDT and CDR2 YNNKEL (reference sequence). This CDR3 is built from 13 residues. Trimming cost V 4 bases and J 5 bases, with 10 bases left between them. CDR3: CASSRAQEDTQYF. CDR3 bases: TGTGCCAGCAGCCGAGCACAGGAAGATACGCAGTATTTT.

This clone was detected only once. This sequence joins TRBV13 and TRBJ2-1; 12 positions match TRBD2. This CDR3 comprises 16 residues. The J segment lost 5 bases and the V segment lost 8 bases, leaving 10 bases of the junction unmatched. Germline CDR1 PRHDT, CDR2 FYEKMQ (reference sequence). The DNA of the CDR3 is TGTGCCAGCCTTGCCCTAACTAGCGGGGGGCACAATGAGCAGTTCTTC. It encodes CASLALTSGGHNEQFF. Full variable domain (remainder filled in from reference TRBV13 and TRBJ2-1): AAGVIQSPRHLIKEKRETATLKCYPIPRHDTVYWYQQGPGQDPQFLISFYEKMQSDKGSIPDRFSAQQFSDYHSELNMSSLELGDSALYFCASLALTSGGHNEQFFGPGTRLTVL.

This rearrangement joins TRBV6-6 to TRBJ2-7, with a tentative D call TRBD2 (5 bases). This CDR3 comprises 14 residues. Looked up from germline, CDR1 is MNHNY and CDR2 is SVGAGI (reference sequence). Trimming removed 2 bases at V and 3 bases at J, with 11 bases between. CDR3 amino acids: CASSYLGKVYEQYF. In nucleotides, the CDR3 is TGTGCCAGCAGTTACCTCGGGAAGGTCTACGAGCAGTACTTC.

This clone was observed a few times. V and J are TRBV2 and TRBJ1-2; weak D call: TRBD1 (5 bases). The CDR3 sequence is 13 residues long. Germline V gene lookup returns CDR1 SNHLY and CDR2 FYNNEI. Trimming left V 2 bases short and J 8 bases short, with 12 bases between. CDR3 bases: TGTGCCAGCAGTGAATCGGTGACAGCCGGCTACACCTTC. Amino acid sequence: CASSESVTAGYTF. The full variable domain, its missing parts supplied by reference TRBV2 and TRBJ1-2, is EPEVTQTPSHQVTQMGQEVILRCVPISNHLYFYWYRQILGQKVEFLVSFYNNEISEKSEIFDDQFSVERPDGSNFTLKIRSTKLEDSAMYFCASSESVTAGYTFGSGTRLTVV.

The chain uses TRBV21-1 and TRBJ1-4; the table assigns TRBD1, which was not confirmed against the DNA. TRBV21-1 is described as a pseudogene. The CDR3 is made up of 20 amino acids. The CDR3, as DNA: TGTGCCAGCTGGACTCCGAGATCTGGACAGGGGAGAGAGGGAGGGGAAAAACTGTTTTTT. Translated, it gives CASWTPRSGQGREGGEKLFF.

J is TRBJ1-1 and V is TRBV18, with 8 nucleotides matching TRBD1. In germline, CDR1 is KGHSH, CDR2 LQKENI. The CDR3 is made up of 14 amino acids. With V trimmed by 7 bases and J by 4 bases, 8 bases remained unmatched. The DNA for the CDR3 is TGTGCCAGCTTATCACAGGGGGGAAGCACTGAAGCTTTCTTT. Its protein product is CASLSQGGSTEAFF. Looking up the rest from reference TRBV18 and TRBJ1-1 gives the full variable domain: NAGVMQNPRHLVRRRGQEARLRCSPMKGHSHVYWYRQLPEEGLKFMVYLQKENIIDESGMPKERFSAEFPKEGPSILRIQQVVRGDSAAYFCASLSQGGSTEAFFGQGTRLTVV.

This clone was found a few times. The chain has TRBV18 and TRBJ1-5, with 7 bases lining up with TRBD1. The V gene end was trimmed by 3 bases and the J gene end by 7 bases; junction bases not matched to a gene: 6. CDR3 length: 14 amino acids. CDR1 KGHSH and CDR2 LQKENI come from the germline V gene. The CDR3 DNA sequence: TGTGCCAGCTCACCCACAGGGGAAGGACAGCCCCAGCATTTT. Its translation: CASSPTGEGQPQHF.

This clone was observed a single time. Other DNA sequences from this sample encode an identical CDR3 as well. The gene calls are TRBV6-1 and TRBJ1-3; a weak D match, TRBD1 (5 bases). CDR1 and CDR2 from the germline V gene are MNHNS and SASEGT. The CDR3 is made up of 14 amino acids. Trimming removed 3 bases from V and 4 bases from J, with 10 bases in between. The CDR3 is CASSEGPGGNTIYF. In DNA, the CDR3 is TGTGCCAGCAGTGAGGGGCCGGGCGGAAACACCATATATTTT.

The rearrangement uses TRBV6-2 or TRBV6-3 and TRBJ2-7, with TRBD2 identical over 7 bases. This CDR3 has 14 residues. V lost 7 bases to trimming and J lost 2 bases; unmatched junction nucleotides: 8. Per the germline V gene, CDR1 is MNHEY and CDR2 is SVGEGT. CDR3 protein: CASNPGLAAYEQYF. Here the CDR3 DNA reads TGTGCCAGCAACCCCGGGCTAGCGGCCTACGAGCAGTACTTC.

This chain connects TRBV4-1 to TRBJ2-1, with 7 bases aligning to TRBD2. The CDR3 loop spans 16 amino acids. Unmatched junction bases numbered 5, after V lost 0 bases and J lost 3 bases. Germline V gene lookup returns CDR1 MGHRA and CDR2 YSYEKL. CDR3 region: CASSQDRPGGYNEQFF. CDR3 sequence (DNA): TGCGCCAGCAGCCAAGATAGACCGGGGGGCTACAATGAGCAGTTCTTC.

Worth noting for this clone: This sample includes further DNA sequences coding for the same CDR3. This chain uses TRBV7-2 with TRBJ1-1; 7 nucleotides align to TRBD1. Unmatched junction bases numbered 0, after V lost 1 base and J lost 1 base. Germline V gene lookup returns CDR1 SGHTA and CDR2 FQGNSA. The CDR3 length is 14 residues. CDR3 in amino acids: CASSLDRGNTEAFF. The CDR3 DNA reads as TGTGCCAGCAGCTTAGACAGGGGGAACACTGAAGCTTTCTTT.

The J gene is TRBJ2-2, the V gene TRBV9; 12 bases match TRBD1. The CDR3 runs to 18 residues. Germline-derived CDR1 and CDR2 are SGDLS and YYNGEE. J was trimmed by 3 bases and V by 3 bases; bases with no gene match: 9. The CDR3 DNA reads as TGTGCCAGCAGCGGGGACAGGGGGCGGAAGGTAGACACCGGGGAGCTGTTTTTT. It translates to CASSGDRGRKVDTGELFF.

J is TRBJ2-7 and V is TRBV27; 8 bases line up with TRBD1. CDR1 and CDR2 from the germline V gene are MNHEY and SMNVEV (reference sequence). The V gene end was trimmed by 5 bases and the J gene end by 4 bases; junction bases not matched to a gene: 4. The CDR3 consists of 13 residues. The CDR3 DNA sequence: TGTGCCAGCAGTATCGACAGGGGATACGAGCAGTACTTC. It codes for CASSIDRGYEQYF.

The genes are TRBV25-1 and TRBJ1-5; TRBD1 matches 7 bases. CDR3 length equals 14 residues. V trimming: 8 bases; J trimming: 4 bases; junction bases outside the gene matches: 8. Germline V gene sequence: CDR1 MGHDK, CDR2 SYGVNS. This CDR3 reads CASAETGKNQPQHF. The CDR3 region has the DNA TGTGCCAGCGCGGAGACAGGGAAGAATCAGCCCCAGCATTTT.

The gene calls are TRBV7-6 and TRBJ2-2; D is undetermined. The CDR3 extends over 15 amino acids. Trimming left V 8 bases short and J 3 bases short, with 16 bases between. Per germline, CDR1 SGHVS and CDR2 FNYEAQ. The CDR3 protein is CASSPGYSYTGELFF. The CDR3 nucleotides read TGTGCCAGCTCTCCCGGGTACTCATACACCGGGGAGCTGTTTTTT.

There are a few counts of this clone. The chain links TRBV7-6 to TRBJ2-1; 9 bases match TRBD2. The CDR3 contains 17 residues. The germline V gene encodes CDR1 SGHVS and CDR2 FNYEAQ. V was clipped by 1 base and J by 5 bases; unmatched bases: 9. The CDR3 DNA is TGTGCCAGCAGCTTAGGCCGCGGGGGGGCTTTCAACAATGAGCAGTTCTTC. Its protein is CASSLGRGGAFNNEQFF.

This clone was found once. The chain uses TRBV9 and TRBJ2-5; D remains ambiguous. The germline gives CDR1 SGDLS, CDR2 YYNGEE. V lost 3 bases and J 5 bases, leaving 14 bases between the germline ends. The CDR3 sequence is 14 residues long. The chain's CDR3 is CASSAISGAETQYF. The CDR3 coding sequence is TGTGCCAGCAGCGCGATAAGTGGTGCGGAGACCCAGTACTTC.

V gene TRBV3-1 (or the pseudogene TRBV3-2) combines with J gene TRBJ2-5, with 8 bases matching TRBD1. Germline CDR1 LGHDT, CDR2 YNNKEL (reference sequence). J was trimmed by 5 bases and V by 2 bases; bases with no gene match: 4. This CDR3 has 14 amino acids. The CDR3 loop reads CASSQRTGRETQYF. The CDR3 coding sequence is TGTGCCAGCAGCCAACGGACAGGGCGGGAGACCCAGTACTTC.

The V and J genes are TRBV5-6 and TRBJ1-6, with D tentatively TRBD1 (5 bases). This CDR3 region has 19 residues. Germline V lookup: CDR1 SGHDT, CDR2 YYEEEE. Trimming cost V 4 bases and J 0 bases, with 20 bases left between them. CDR3 in DNA: TGTGCCAGCAGCACGGGACGGCGCCTGGGGGGCTCCTATAATTCACCCCTCCACTTT. This sequence encodes CASSTGRRLGGSYNSPLHF.